This T cell receptor beta chain was identified during a study of Ad26.COV2.S vaccination and SARS-CoV-2 variants. Some clones are missing from TCRdb's copy, which holds only in-frame ones; the method was immunoSEQ multiplex PCR. The sample lists a few hundred thousand clones; approximately 90% were seen once. Specified treatment: some 19 received Ad26.COV2.S at low or high dose, single or two shots; 5 received placebo; per-sample allocation not given. All samples were drawn on day 63, counting from the first vaccine or placebo injection. Trimming pared 0 bases from V and 11 bases from J, leaving 11 bases between. Looked up from germline, CDR1 is SGHDT and CDR2 is YYEEEE. This CDR3 is 12 amino acids long.

The clonotype originates from a person between 18 and 65 years old who received the Ad26.COV2.S COVID-19 vaccine or a placebo. The rearrangement links TRBV5-6 to TRBJ1-1; no clear D gene. The sequencing used peripheral blood, collected in a trial of Ad26.COV2.S vaccine versus placebo. CDR3 in amino acids: CASSLAGREAFF. The CDR3 DNA reads TGTGCCAGCAGCTTGGCCGGGAGGGAGGCTTTCTTT.